This T cell receptor beta chain was documented in a study of shared clonotypes between healthy human individuals. Study at large: Ranging from 18 to 49 in age, donors were two women and three men. Three CD4 naive, three CD4 memory, two CD8 naive and one CD8 memory plate were used per donor.

Trimming took off 10 bases at V and 2 bases at J, with 17 bases between the two ends. CDR3 length: 14 amino acids. The germline CDR1 and CDR2 sequences are SGHTA and FQGNSA. Study results and limitations: Sampling covered blood only; tissue repertoires likely differ. Clonotype sharing among donors was expected to depend on sequencing depth.

Repertoires were generated with immunoSEQ multiplex PCR, while TCRdb's copy carries only in-frame clones and drops some. This sample yields roughly 2.5 million clones, of which around 90% are seen a single time; 0.13% to 0.15% belongs to the top ten. Concerning this clone itself: The antigen remains unidentified.

The source is a man between 18 and 29 years old in good health. Sequencing was done on a sample of naive CD4+ T cells sorted from blood. Subset specified: CD45RA+ positively selected. This chain uses TRBV7-2 with TRBJ1-1, with D hard to call. This CDR3 reads CAIRRGLGNTEAFF. The CDR3, as DNA: TGTGCCATTAGGCGGGGTTTGGGAAACACTGAAGCTTTCTTT.